This T cell receptor (beta chain) was recovered during a study of T cell responses to AZD1222 COVID-19 vaccine. Using immunoSEQ multiplex PCR, the repertoire was profiled, and TCRdb retains in-frame clones only, with some absent. Among 95,000 to 150,000 clones, 75% to 90% were seen once, and the ten largest hold around 3.1%. The TCR originated in an adult in good health. Sequenced here: peripheral blood, sampled on day 0 of AZD1222 vaccination.

The CDR3 DNA is TGTGCCAGCAGCCTGACCCCCCAACTGTTTTTT. Its translation: CASSLTPQLFF. The rearrangement joins TRBV7-9 to TRBJ1-4; D not resolved. Germline CDR1 is SEHNR and CDR2 is FQNEAQ (reference sequence). The CDR3 spans 11 residues. V was pared by 5 bases and J by 12 bases, with 10 bases between.